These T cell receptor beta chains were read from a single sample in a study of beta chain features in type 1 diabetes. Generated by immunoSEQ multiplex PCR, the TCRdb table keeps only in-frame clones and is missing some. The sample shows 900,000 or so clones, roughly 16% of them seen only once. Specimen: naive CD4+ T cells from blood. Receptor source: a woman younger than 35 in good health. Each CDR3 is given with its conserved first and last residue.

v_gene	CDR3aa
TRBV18	CASSPFVRGRNAELFF
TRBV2	CASSPHPIRTGTEAFF
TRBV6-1	CASRVEVTQHF
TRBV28	CASSPYRRSYEQYF
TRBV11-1	CASSVGLFRVTDTQYF
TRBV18	CASSGGSQETQYF
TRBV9	CASSASGSADEQFF
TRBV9	CASSPPGRKFTDTQYF
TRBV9	CASSARDNQNTEAFF
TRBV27	CASIRWLGGNTEAFF
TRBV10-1	CASHVENEQYF
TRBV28	CASSFGGVGTRQYF
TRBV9	CASSTTGVTDTQYF
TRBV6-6	CASSATISAEQFF